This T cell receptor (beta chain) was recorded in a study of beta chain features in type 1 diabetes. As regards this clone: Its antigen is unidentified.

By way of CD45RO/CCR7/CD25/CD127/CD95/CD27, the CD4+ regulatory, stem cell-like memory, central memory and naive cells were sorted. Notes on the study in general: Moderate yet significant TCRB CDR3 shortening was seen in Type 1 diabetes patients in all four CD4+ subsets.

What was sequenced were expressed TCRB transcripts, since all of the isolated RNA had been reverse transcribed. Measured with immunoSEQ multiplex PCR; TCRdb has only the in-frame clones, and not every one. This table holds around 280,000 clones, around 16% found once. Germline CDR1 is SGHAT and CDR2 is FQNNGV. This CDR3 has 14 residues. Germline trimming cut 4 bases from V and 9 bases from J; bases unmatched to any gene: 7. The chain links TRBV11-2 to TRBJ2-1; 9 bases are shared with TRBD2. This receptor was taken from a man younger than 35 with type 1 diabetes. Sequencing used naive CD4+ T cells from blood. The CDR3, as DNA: TGTGCCAGCAGCTCTGTAGCGGGAGTCGGTGAGCAGTTCTTC. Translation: CASSSVAGVGEQFF.